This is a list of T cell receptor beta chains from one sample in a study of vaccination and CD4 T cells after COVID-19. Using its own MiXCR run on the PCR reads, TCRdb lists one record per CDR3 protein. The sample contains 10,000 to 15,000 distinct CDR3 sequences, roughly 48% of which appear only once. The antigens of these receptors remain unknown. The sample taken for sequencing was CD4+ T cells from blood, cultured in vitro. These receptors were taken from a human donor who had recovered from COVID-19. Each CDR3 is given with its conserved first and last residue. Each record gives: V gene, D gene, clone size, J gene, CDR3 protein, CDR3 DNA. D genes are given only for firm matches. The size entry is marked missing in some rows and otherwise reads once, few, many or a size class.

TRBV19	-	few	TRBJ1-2	CASSITFSGGLGYGYTF	TGTGCCAGTAGCATCACCTTCAGCGGCGGTCTTGGCTATGGCTACACCTTC
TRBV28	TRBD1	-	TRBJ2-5	CASSSQDRVGETQYF	TGTGCCAGCAGTTCTCAGGACAGGGTGGGAGAGACCCAGTACTTC
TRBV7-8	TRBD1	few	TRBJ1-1	CASSKRDSDTEAFF	TGTGCCAGCAGCAAGAGGGACAGCGACACTGAAGCTTTCTTT
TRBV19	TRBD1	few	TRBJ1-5	CASSSGTGRSNQPQHF	TGTGCCAGTAGTTCCGGGACAGGCCGTAGCAATCAGCCCCAGCATTTT
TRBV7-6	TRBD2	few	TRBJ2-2	CASSSGLEGGELFF	TGTGCCAGCAGCTCGGGACTAGAGGGCGGGGAGCTGTTTTTT
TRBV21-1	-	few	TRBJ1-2	CASSPRVAPNYGYTF	TGTGCCAGCAGCCCTCGAGTGGCTCCTAACTATGGCTACACCTTC
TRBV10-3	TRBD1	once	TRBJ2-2	CAILSAGGATGELFF	TGTGCCATCTTATCCGCAGGGGGCGCGACCGGGGAGCTGTTTTTT
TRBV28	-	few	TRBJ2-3	CASSSSRTALF	TGTGCCAGCAGTTCATCGCGGACAGCACTTTTT
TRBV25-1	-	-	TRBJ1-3	CASSPPGGLANTIYF	TGTGCCAGCAGTCCTCCGGGAGGGTTGGCAAACACCATATATTTT
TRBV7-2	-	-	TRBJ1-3	CASSLRVNSGNTIYF	TGTGCCAGCAGCTTAAGGGTGAACTCTGGAAACACCATATATTTT
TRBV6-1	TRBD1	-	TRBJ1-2	CASTPGGTYGYTF	TGTGCCAGCACCCCAGGGGGCACCTATGGCTACACCTTC
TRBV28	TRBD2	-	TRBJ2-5	CASIIAGGQETQYF	TGTGCCAGCATCATAGCGGGAGGGCAAGAGACCCAGTACTTC
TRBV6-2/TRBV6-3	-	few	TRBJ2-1	CASSNSGYLYNEQFF	TGTGCCAGCAGTAATAGCGGTTACCTTTACAATGAGCAGTTCTTC
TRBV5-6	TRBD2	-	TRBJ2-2	CASSPDGTSVTSNTGELFF	TGTGCCAGCAGCCCGGACGGGACTAGCGTAACGTCGAACACCGGGGAGCTGTTTTTT
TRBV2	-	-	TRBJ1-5	CASSVEGNVNQPQHF	TGTGCCAGCAGTGTCGAGGGCAATGTCAATCAGCCCCAGCATTTT
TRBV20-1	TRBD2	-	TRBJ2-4	CSARASGGSIQYF	TGCAGTGCTAGAGCCAGCGGGGGTTCCATTCAGTACTTC
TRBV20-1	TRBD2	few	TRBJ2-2	CSAAAGGSITGELFF	TGCAGTGCTGCCGCCGGCGGGAGTATCACCGGGGAGCTGTTTTTT
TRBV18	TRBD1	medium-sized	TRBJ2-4	CASSPLGQTKNIQYF	TGTGCCAGCTCACCACTGGGACAGACGAAAAACATTCAGTACTTC
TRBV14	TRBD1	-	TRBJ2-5	CASSQESLLTGGGPQYF	TGTGCCAGCAGCCAAGAGTCCCTCTTGACAGGGGGGGGGCCCCAGTACTTC
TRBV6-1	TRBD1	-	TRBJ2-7	CATQKQGATREQYF	TGTGCCACACAAAAACAGGGGGCGACCCGTGAGCAGTACTTC
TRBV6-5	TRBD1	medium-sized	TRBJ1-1	CASSYDRANTEAFF	TGTGCCAGCAGTTACGACAGGGCGAACACTGAAGCTTTCTTT
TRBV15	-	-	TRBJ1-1	CATSRGDSLNTEAFF	TGTGCCACCAGCAGAGGGGACTCCCTGAACACTGAAGCTTTCTTT
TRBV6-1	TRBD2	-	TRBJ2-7	CASSREGGREQYF	TGTGCCAGCAGCCGAGAGGGCGGGAGGGAGCAGTACTTC
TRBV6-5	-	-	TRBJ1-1	CASSYGNEAFF	TGTGCCAGCAGTTACGGGAATGAAGCTTTCTTT
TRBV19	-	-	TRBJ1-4	CASSTLGGALEKLFF	TGTGCCAGTAGTACCCTGGGAGGGGCGCTTGAAAAACTGTTTTTT
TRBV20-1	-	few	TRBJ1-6	CSALLGLNNSPLHF	TGCAGTGCTCTACTGGGGCTTAATAATTCACCCCTCCACTTT
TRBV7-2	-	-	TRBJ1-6	CASSLNWDPNGSLHF	TGTGCCAGCAGCTTAAATTGGGACCCAAACGGGTCCCTCCACTTT